This T cell receptor (beta chain) originates from a study of blood T cell repertoires in COVID-19 (dated by TCRdb to 2020 to 2021). With respect to the entire study: Samples covering the acute and convalescent phases of COVID-19 were provided by collaborators in the United States, Italy and Spain. The material from the prospective study consisted of cDNA or gDNA derived from T cells, B-cell-depleted T cells, or PBMCs. The dataset comprised deeply sampled blood TCRbeta repertoires from subjects exposed to, actively infected with, or recovered from COVID-19. The repertoires were released in a freely available public database meant as a resource for research on the immune response to SARS-CoV-2. The samples were drawn from two sources: the first 160 participants of the ongoing ImmuneRACE study, and over 1,000 subjects contributed by 6 global collaborators. A de-identified subject ID, COVID-19 status, age in years and sex were almost always included in the sample metadata. Where HLA class I and class II types were available, the types were taken from metadata supplied by the sample provider, not from assay-based typing. What the study reported, not specific to this receptor: The quantity of clinical and demographic metadata differed by source and by participant and was supplied without curation.

Concerning this clone itself: Its antigen is unknown. One base away there is no much larger clone; base qualities are not given. The sample has other DNA sequences that encode this CDR3 too.

TCRbeta CDR3 regions were amplified from genomic DNA by means of the immunoSEQ Assay, a bias-controlled multiplex PCR. The original methods were these. The number of nucleated cells in each sample was estimated from the amplification of reference gene primers within the assay. To quantify the absolute abundance of each unique TCRbeta CDR3 rearrangement, sequence reads were collapsed and filtered. Productive Simpson clonality was computed per sample as the square root of Simpson's diversity index over productive rearrangements. TCRdb provides this immuneACCESS table in a form limited to in-frame rearrangements. Some clones are lacking; in checked studies, under half of them reflect an unresolved V gene, and why the rest are absent is not known. That table furnishes V, J and clone size, whereas the DNA furnished D and trimming. This sample has under 150,000 clones in its table, and roughly 85% of those were observed once. Approximately 13% of the sample rests with the top ten.

Each collaborating institution followed its own protocols to collect whole blood in K2EDTA tubes. Collaborator samples were shipped for TCRbeta analysis as frozen whole blood, isolated PBMCs, or DNA extracted from either sample type. The V end loses 1 base and the J end loses 4 bases, and a stretch of 5 bases separates them. The CDR3 goes from the cysteine to the phenylalanine over 13 residues. Here the CDR3 DNA is all that survives: 39 bases in frame from base 1. Sequences LNHDA (CDR1) and SQIVND (CDR2) are obtained from the germline V gene (reference sequence). Recombination connected TRBV19 to TRBJ1-5; no confident D gene assignment can be made. Sequencing was carried out using peripheral blood. This clonotype was sampled from a human donor in a cohort sampled during active COVID-19. The DNA reads TGTGCCAGTAGTATAGGAGGGAATCAGCCCCAGCATTTT. Its amino acids are CASSIGGNQPQHF.